This TCR beta chain is drawn from a study of T cells after yellow fever vaccination. Study as a whole: For low cell numbers, libraries were made with SMART-Seq v4 Ultra Low Input.

General observations from the study: Boosting was followed by the reappearance of most primary-vaccination clones (roughly 96% CD4, around 91% CD8). There was a small share of clonotypes that showed up in both the CD4 and CD8 compartments.

Generation of TCR cDNA used 5'RACE template switching (which added a universal primer site and UMIs). TCRdb reprocessed the 5' RACE reads via MiXCR and lists one record per CDR3 protein. Seen here are around 350,000 distinct CDR3 sequences, approximately 10% observed once, and the top ten hold roughly a sixth. This clonotype turned up a few times. Its antigen is currently unknown. The CDR3 sequence is 19 residues long. Germline CDR1 SGDLS, CDR2 YYNGEE. V was cut by 2 bases and J by 0 bases, with 18 bases left in between. The J gene is TRBJ1-6, the V gene TRBV9; the D is unclear. Sequencing was performed on PBMCs, taken on the day of the first yellow fever vaccination. This TCR was sampled from a man between 18 and 35 years old who received the YFV17D yellow fever vaccine. The CDR3 here is CASSVSLDGRSSYNSPLHF. The CDR3 region has the DNA TGTGCCAGCAGCGTTTCCTTGGACGGCAGGAGCTCCTATAATTCACCCCTCCACTTT.